Listed below are T cell receptor beta chains from one sample, sequenced in a study of blood T cell repertoires in COVID-19. Measured with immunoSEQ multiplex PCR; TCRdb has only the in-frame clones, and not every one. This sample carries about 330,000 clones, around 82% of them seen once, and the ten largest clones take about 1.2%. The sample taken for sequencing was peripheral blood. The receptors come from a woman in her 50s with acute or convalescent COVID-19. The CDR3 runs from the conserved cysteine through the conserved F or W. D genes are given only for firm matches. Only some rows state a clone size, as once, few, many or a class for expanded clones.

TRBV6-5	TRBD1	-	TRBJ1-6	TGTGCCAGCAGTTACTCGGGACAGGGCTCCTCACCCCTCCACTTT	CASSYSGQGSSPLHF
TRBV5-1	-	-	TRBJ2-5	TGCGCCAGCAGACTCCAAGAGACCCAGTACTTC	CASRLQETQYF
TRBV29-1	TRBD1	-	TRBJ1-2	TGCAGCGCCAGGACAGGGGATAACTATGGCTACACCTTC	CSARTGDNYGYTF
TRBV5-4	-	-	TRBJ2-3	TGTGCCAGCAGCTTGGTAGCGAGCACAGATACGCAGTATTTT	CASSLVASTDTQYF
TRBV5-1	-	-	TRBJ2-7	TGCGCCAGCAGCTCCCGGAGGAGCTCCTACGAGCAGTACTTC	CASSSRRSSYEQYF
TRBV11-2	-	-	TRBJ1-4	TGTGCCAGCAGCTTAGGCTGGGAAACTGAGGGTAATGAAAAACTGTTTTTT	CASSLGWETEGNEKLFF
TRBV2	-	-	TRBJ2-3	TGTGCCAGCAGTGAAGCGGTAACGGGGGGCACAGATACGCAGTATTTT	CASSEAVTGGTDTQYF
TRBV5-4	-	few	TRBJ2-1	TGTGCCAGCAGCACGGACAGTTCATCCTACAATGAGCAGTTCTTC	CASSTDSSSYNEQFF
TRBV21-1	-	-	TRBJ2-5	TGTGCCAGCAGCATATGGGGGGACAGCGACCAAGAGACCCAGTACTTC	CASSIWGDSDQETQYF
TRBV4-3	-	-	TRBJ1-1	TGCGCCAGCAGCCAAGATAGAGGACAGCTCATGAACACTGAAGCTTTCTTT	CASSQDRGQLMNTEAFF
TRBV9	TRBD1	-	TRBJ1-4	TGTGCCAGCAGCTTTCGGACAGGGGCAACTAATGAAAAACTGTTTTTT	CASSFRTGATNEKLFF
TRBV27	-	-	TRBJ1-1	TGTGCCAGCAGTTTATCCTCAGTTACTGAAGCTTTCTTT	CASSLSSVTEAFF
TRBV16	-	-	TRBJ2-1	TGTGCCAGCAGCCAATCGAGGGGGGGCAATGAGCAGTTCTTC	CASSQSRGGNEQFF
TRBV27	-	-	TRBJ2-7	TGTGCCAGCAGTTTAAAGGGGGCCTACGAGCAGTACTTC	CASSLKGAYEQYF
TRBV2	-	-	TRBJ1-4	TGTGCCAGCAGGATGGAACAGGGCGGCGAAAAACTGTTTTTT	CASRMEQGGEKLFF
TRBV4-1	TRBD1	-	TRBJ2-3	TGCGCCAGCAGCTTCCACGGGGGACAGGGGGTGGATACGCAGTATTTT	CASSFHGGQGVDTQYF
TRBV30	TRBD1	-	TRBJ1-2	TGTGCCTGGAATCCAGGGGGGTATGGCTACACCTTC	CAWNPGGYGYTF
TRBV2	-	-	TRBJ2-3	TGTGCCAGCAGTGATCCATATACGCAGTATTTT	CASSDPYTQYF
TRBV30	TRBD1	-	TRBJ1-4	TGTGCCTGGAACACCGGGACAGTTGAAAAACTGTTTTTT	CAWNTGTVEKLFF
TRBV7-6	TRBD2	few	TRBJ2-1	TGTGCCAGCAGCTCCCACTCCGGGACTAGCGGCTACAATGAGCAGTTCTTC	CASSSHSGTSGYNEQFF
TRBV9	-	many	TRBJ2-2	TGTGCCAGCAGCGTAGTTTCAGGGGCGACCACCGGGGAGCTGTTTTTT	CASSVVSGATTGELFF
TRBV7-9	-	-	TRBJ1-1	TGTGCCAGCAGCCCGGGGGGGTCCCGAGCCAACACTGAAGCTTTCTTT	CASSPGGSRANTEAFF
TRBV6-1	-	-	TRBJ2-5	TGTGCCAGCAGTGAAGCGTCATGGGAGGCGACCCAGTACTTC	CASSEASWEATQYF
TRBV24-1	-	-	TRBJ2-3	TGTGCCACCAGTGATTCCCTAGCAGGAGATACGCAGTATTTT	CATSDSLAGDTQYF
TRBV9	-	once	TRBJ2-3	TGTGCCAGCAGCGTTGACTATAGCACAGATACGCAGTATTTT	CASSVDYSTDTQYF
TRBV19	-	-	TRBJ1-4	TGTGCCAGTAACCGCGGCGAGATTAATGAAAAACTGTTTTTT	CASNRGEINEKLFF
TRBV6-2/TRBV6-3	-	-	TRBJ2-1	TGTGCCAGCAGCCAGGGGCCCCTCTCCTACAATGAGCAGTTCTTC	CASSQGPLSYNEQFF
TRBV2	-	-	TRBJ1-4	TGTGCCAGCACCCGGAATGAAAAACTGTTTTTT	CASTRNEKLFF
TRBV25-1	TRBD1	-	TRBJ1-2	TGTGCCAGCAGTGAAGGGACAGATTTCTATGGCTACACCTTC	CASSEGTDFYGYTF
TRBV7-9	-	once	TRBJ1-1	TGTGCCAGCAGCTTAGTTACAGGGATCACTGAAGCTTTCTTT	CASSLVTGITEAFF
TRBV27	TRBD2	-	TRBJ2-1	TGTGCCAGCAGTTTACGGGGGGAACAGGTCCCCTACAATGAGCAGTTCTTC	CASSLRGEQVPYNEQFF
TRBV2	-	-	TRBJ1-5	TGTGCCAGCAGGGGGGCTAGCAATCAGCCCCAGCATTTT	CASRGASNQPQHF
TRBV7-2	TRBD1	-	TRBJ2-3	TGTGCCAGCAGCTTCGGGACAGGGTTCACAGATACGCAGTATTTT	CASSFGTGFTDTQYF
TRBV5-6	-	once	TRBJ1-5	TGTGCCCGCCGCCGGGGGGGGGCCGGCAATCAGCCCCAGCATTTT	CARRRGGAGNQPQHF
TRBV27	TRBD1	-	TRBJ2-5	TGTGCCAGCAACCCGACAGGGACGGAGACCCAGTACTTC	CASNPTGTETQYF
TRBV7-9	-	-	TRBJ1-2	TGTGCCAGCAGAGAACCCGGGACAAACTACACCTTC	CASREPGTNYTF
TRBV5-4	-	once	TRBJ2-3	TGTGCCAGCAGCTTGAGACTTCAGAGCACAGATACGCAGTATTTT	CASSLRLQSTDTQYF
TRBV27	-	-	TRBJ2-3	TGTGCCAGCCCCGGGACGGCGGGGCCAGATACGCAGTATTTT	CASPGTAGPDTQYF
TRBV7-8	-	-	TRBJ1-1	TGTGCCAGCAGCTTAGCGCCGGGGAACACTGAAGCTTTCTTT	CASSLAPGNTEAFF
TRBV5-1	TRBD1	-	TRBJ2-2	TGCGCCAGCACTGGGGACAGCAACACCGGGGAGCTGTTTTTT	CASTGDSNTGELFF
TRBV30	TRBD1	once	TRBJ2-6	TGTGCCTGGAGTCGAACCACAGGGGCGAGTACTGGGGCCAACGTCCTGACTTTC	CAWSRTTGASTGANVLTF
TRBV5-1	-	-	TRBJ1-5	TGCGCCAGCAGCTCAGATAGCAATCAGCCCCAGCATTTT	CASSSDSNQPQHF
TRBV18	TRBD1	-	TRBJ1-2	TGTGCCAGCTCACCGGATCTAAGCCGGGACAGCTATGGCTACACCTTC	CASSPDLSRDSYGYTF
TRBV7-8	TRBD1	-	TRBJ1-2	TGTGCCAGCAGCTTACGTCAGGGGGCAGTGGGCTACACCTTC	CASSLRQGAVGYTF
TRBV5-5	-	-	TRBJ1-1	TGTGCCAGCAGCTACTCCTTTTATACCGGGACTTCGATATTCACTGAAGCTTTCTTT	CASSYSFYTGTSIFTEAFF
TRBV7-3	TRBD2	-	TRBJ2-1	TGTGCCAGCAGCCTAACTAGCGGGATCTACAATGAGCAGTTCTTC	CASSLTSGIYNEQFF
TRBV6-5	-	few	TRBJ1-2	TGTGCCAGCAGTTATCGAGAGAACTATGGCTACACCTTC	CASSYRENYGYTF
TRBV5-1	TRBD1	-	TRBJ2-3	TGCGCCAGCAGCCCCGGGACAGGGACCTTCACAGATACGCAGTATTTT	CASSPGTGTFTDTQYF
TRBV5-1	TRBD2	-	TRBJ2-3	TGCGCCAGCAGCGCGAGGACTAGCGGGGGATTCACAGATACGCAGTATTTT	CASSARTSGGFTDTQYF
TRBV5-1	TRBD2	few	TRBJ2-2	TGCGCCAGCAGGGGACTAGAGAACACCGGGGAGCTGTTTTTT	CASRGLENTGELFF
TRBV29-1	TRBD2	-	TRBJ2-3	TGCAGCGTTCCCCGACTAGCGGGGGGGCCATCAGATACGCAGTATTTT	CSVPRLAGGPSDTQYF
TRBV2	-	-	TRBJ1-6	TGTGCCAGCAGTGAAGCGCTTTCCGAGCCCCTCCACTTT	CASSEALSEPLHF
TRBV21-1	-	-	TRBJ1-5	TGTGCCAGCAGCGGGGGCAGGGTACACCAGCCCCAGCATTTT	CASSGGRVHQPQHF
TRBV2	-	-	TRBJ1-3	TGTGCCAGCAGTGAAATGGGACTATCTGGAAACACCATATATTTT	CASSEMGLSGNTIYF